This T cell receptor beta chain emerged from a study of blood T cells in healthy people across ages. General observations from the study: Per million T cells, TCR beta diversity dropped roughly linearly as age increased.

A note on this clonotype: Its antigen is currently unknown.

Every donor provided approximately 10 milliliters of peripheral blood. Researchers isolated at least 6 million PBMCs per sample. PCR was performed a second time for about 7 to 12 cycles using a sample-barcoded 5' primer and a J-beta primer mix. Every molecule of cDNA carried a tag from a template-switch adaptor with 12 random nucleotides. TCRdb used MiXCR to reprocess the 5' RACE reads, holding one entry per CDR3 protein. The table lists hundreds of thousands of distinct CDR3 sequences, 40% to 50% of them singletons. Sequencing was performed on blood. The receptor comes from a man between 60 and 75 years old in good health.

Here the CDR3 DNA reads TGTGCCAGCAGTGCTACTAGCGGGGGAAACAATGAGCAGTTCTTC. Translating gives CASSATSGGNNEQFF. The gene calls are TRBV25-1 and TRBJ2-1; 11 nucleotides agree with TRBD2. J was trimmed by 5 bases and V by 4 bases; bases with no gene match: 4. The CDR3 has 15 amino acids. Germline V CDR1 and CDR2: MGHDK, SYGVNS.